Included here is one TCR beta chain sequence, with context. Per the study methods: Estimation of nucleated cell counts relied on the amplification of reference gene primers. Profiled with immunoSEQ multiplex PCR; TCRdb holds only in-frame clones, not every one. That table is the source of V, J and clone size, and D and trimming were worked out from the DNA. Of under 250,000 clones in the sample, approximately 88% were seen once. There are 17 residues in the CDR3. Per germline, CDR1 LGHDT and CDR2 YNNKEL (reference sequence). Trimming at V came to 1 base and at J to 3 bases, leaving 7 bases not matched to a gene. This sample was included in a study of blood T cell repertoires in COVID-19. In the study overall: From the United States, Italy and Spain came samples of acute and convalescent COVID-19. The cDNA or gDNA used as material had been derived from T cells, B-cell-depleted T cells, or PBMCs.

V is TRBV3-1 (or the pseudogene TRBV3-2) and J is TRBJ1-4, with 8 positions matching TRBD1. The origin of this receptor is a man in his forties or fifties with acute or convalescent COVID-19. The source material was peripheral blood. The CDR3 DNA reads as TGTGCCAGCAGCCAAGGCGCCGCAGGGGGCTCTAATGAAAAACTGTTTTTT. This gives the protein CASSQGAAGGSNEKLFF.